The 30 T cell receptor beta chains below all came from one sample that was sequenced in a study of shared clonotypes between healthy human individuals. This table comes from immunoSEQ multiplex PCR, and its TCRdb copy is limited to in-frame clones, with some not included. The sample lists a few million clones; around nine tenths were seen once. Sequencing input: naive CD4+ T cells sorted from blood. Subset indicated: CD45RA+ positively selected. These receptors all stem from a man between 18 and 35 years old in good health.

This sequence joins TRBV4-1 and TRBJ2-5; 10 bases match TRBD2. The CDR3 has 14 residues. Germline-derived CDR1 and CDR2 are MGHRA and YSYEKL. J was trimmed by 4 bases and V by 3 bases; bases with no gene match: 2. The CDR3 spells CASSQLAGAETQYF. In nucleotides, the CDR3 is TGCGCCAGCAGCCAGCTAGCGGGAGCAGAGACCCAGTACTTC.

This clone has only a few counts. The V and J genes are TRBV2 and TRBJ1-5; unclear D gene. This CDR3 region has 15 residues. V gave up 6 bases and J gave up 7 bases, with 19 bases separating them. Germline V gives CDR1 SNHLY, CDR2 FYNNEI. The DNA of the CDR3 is TGTGCCAGCAGCGGCTCGGGAAGGGCCACCCAGCCCCAGCATTTT. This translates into CASSGSGRATQPQHF.

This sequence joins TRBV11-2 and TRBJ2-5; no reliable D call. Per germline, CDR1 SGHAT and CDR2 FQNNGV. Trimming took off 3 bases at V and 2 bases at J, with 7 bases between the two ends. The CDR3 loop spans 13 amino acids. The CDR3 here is CASSFSGQETQYF. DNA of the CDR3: TGTGCCAGCAGCTTTAGTGGGCAAGAGACCCAGTACTTC. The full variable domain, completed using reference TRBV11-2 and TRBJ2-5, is EAGVAQSPRYKIIEKRQSVAFWCNPISGHATLYWYQQILGQGPKLLIQFQNNGVVDDSQLPKDRFSAERLKGVDSTLKIQPAKLEDSAVYLCASSFSGQETQYFGPGTRLLVL.

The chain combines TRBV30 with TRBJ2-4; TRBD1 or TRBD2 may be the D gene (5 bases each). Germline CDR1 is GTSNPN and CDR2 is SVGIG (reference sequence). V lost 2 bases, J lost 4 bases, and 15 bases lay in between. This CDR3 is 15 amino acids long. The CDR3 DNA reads TGTGCCTGGAGTCGGGGCGGTAAGGTAAAAAACATTCAGTACTTC. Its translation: CAWSRGGKVKNIQYF.

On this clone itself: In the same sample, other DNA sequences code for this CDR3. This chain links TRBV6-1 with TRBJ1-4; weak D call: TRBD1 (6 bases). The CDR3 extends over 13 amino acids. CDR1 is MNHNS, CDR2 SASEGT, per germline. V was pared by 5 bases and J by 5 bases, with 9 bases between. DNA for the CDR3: TGTGCCAGCAGTCGGGGGCTCAATGAAAAACTGTTTTTT. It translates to CASSRGLNEKLFF.

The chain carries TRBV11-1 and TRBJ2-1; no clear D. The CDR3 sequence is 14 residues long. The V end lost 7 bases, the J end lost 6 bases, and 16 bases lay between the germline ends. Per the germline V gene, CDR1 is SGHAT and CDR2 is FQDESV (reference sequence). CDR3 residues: CASTIRVGPNEQFF. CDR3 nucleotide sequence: TGTGCCAGCACCATCCGGGTAGGGCCCAATGAGCAGTTCTTC.

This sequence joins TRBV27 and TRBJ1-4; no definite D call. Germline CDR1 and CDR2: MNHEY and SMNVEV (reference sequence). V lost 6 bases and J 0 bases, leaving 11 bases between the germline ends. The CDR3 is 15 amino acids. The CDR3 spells CASRPLGSTNEKLFF. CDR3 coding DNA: TGTGCCAGCAGACCCCTTGGGTCAACTAATGAAAAACTGTTTTTT.

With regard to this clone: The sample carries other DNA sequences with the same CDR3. CDR3 sequence (DNA): TGTGCCAGCAGCTTGGTTGGGGGCTCCTACAATGAGCAGTTCTTC. It is translated as CASSLVGGSYNEQFF. The rearrangement uses TRBV5-6 and TRBJ2-1, with D perhaps being TRBD1 or TRBD2 (5 bases each). Germline CDR1 and CDR2: SGHDT and YYEEEE. The V and J ends lost 0 bases and 0 bases respectively, with 7 bases between them. The CDR3 has 15 residues. The whole variable domain, filled in from reference TRBV5-6 and TRBJ2-1, reads DAGVTQSPTHLIKTRGQQVTLRCSPKSGHDTVSWYQQALGQGPQFIFQYYEEEERQRGNFPDRFSGHQFPNYSSELNVNALLLGDSALYLCASSLVGGSYNEQFFGPGTRLTVL.

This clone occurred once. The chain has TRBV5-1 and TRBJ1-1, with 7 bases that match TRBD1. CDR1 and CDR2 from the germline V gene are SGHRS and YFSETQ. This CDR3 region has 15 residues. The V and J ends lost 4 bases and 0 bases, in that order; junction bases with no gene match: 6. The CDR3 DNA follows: TGCGCCAGCAGCGAAGGGGACAGAGTGAACACTGAAGCTTTCTTT. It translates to CASSEGDRVNTEAFF.

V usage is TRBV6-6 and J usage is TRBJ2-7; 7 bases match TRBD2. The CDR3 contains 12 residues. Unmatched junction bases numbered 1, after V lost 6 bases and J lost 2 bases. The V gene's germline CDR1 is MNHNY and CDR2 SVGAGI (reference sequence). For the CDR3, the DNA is TGTGCCAGCAGGGGGACTACCTACGAGCAGTACTTC. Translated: CASRGTTYEQYF.

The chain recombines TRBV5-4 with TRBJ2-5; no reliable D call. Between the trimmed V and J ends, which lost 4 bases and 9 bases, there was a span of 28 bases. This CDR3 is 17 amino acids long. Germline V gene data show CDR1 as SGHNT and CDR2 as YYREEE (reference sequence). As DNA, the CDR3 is TGTGCCAGCAGCACAGCCGGACGGGCCCTGGTGACGAGGTCCCAGTACTTC. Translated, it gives CASSTAGRALVTRSQYF. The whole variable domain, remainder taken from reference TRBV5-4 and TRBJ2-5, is ETGVTQSPTHLIKTRGQQVTLRCSSQSGHNTVSWYQQALGQGPQFIFQYYREEENGRGNFPPRFSGLQFPNYSSELNVNALELDDSALYLCASSTAGRALVTRSQYFGPGTRLLVL.

CDR3 sequence (DNA): TGTGCCTGGAGTGTACAGGGGGCGAGTTCGGGTGGCTACACCTTC. Translation gives CAWSVQGASSGGYTF. V is TRBV30 and J is TRBJ1-2; 9 nucleotides align to TRBD1. This CDR3 spans 15 amino acids. Germline V gene lookup returns CDR1 GTSNPN and CDR2 SVGIG (reference sequence). V dropped 0 bases and J dropped 7; count of bases not matched to a gene: 9. The full variable domain, with the rest looked up from reference TRBV30 and TRBJ1-2, is SQTIHQWPATLVQPVGSPLSLECTVEGTSNPNLYWYRQAAGRGLQLLFYSVGIGQISSEVPQNLSASRPQDRQFILSSKKLLLSDSGFYLCAWSVQGASSGGYTFGSGTRLTVV.

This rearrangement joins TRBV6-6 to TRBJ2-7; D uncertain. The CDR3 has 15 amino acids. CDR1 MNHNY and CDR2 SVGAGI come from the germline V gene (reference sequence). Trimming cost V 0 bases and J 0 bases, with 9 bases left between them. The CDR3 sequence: CASSYSAPGSYEQYF. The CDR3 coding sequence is TGTGCCAGCAGTTACTCAGCCCCGGGCTCCTACGAGCAGTACTTC.

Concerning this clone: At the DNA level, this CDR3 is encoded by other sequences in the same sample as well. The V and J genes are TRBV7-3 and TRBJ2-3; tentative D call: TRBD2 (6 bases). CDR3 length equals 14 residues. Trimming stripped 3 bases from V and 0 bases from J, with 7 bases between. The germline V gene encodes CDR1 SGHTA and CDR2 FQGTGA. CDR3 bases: TGTGCCAGCAGCTTTGGGGGGAGCACAGATACGCAGTATTTT. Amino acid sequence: CASSFGGSTDTQYF.

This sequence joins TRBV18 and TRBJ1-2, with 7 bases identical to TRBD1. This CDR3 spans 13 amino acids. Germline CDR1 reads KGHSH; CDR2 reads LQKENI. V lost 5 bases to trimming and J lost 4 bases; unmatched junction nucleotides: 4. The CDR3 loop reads CASSARDSYGYTF. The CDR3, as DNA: TGTGCCAGCTCAGCTCGGGACAGCTATGGCTACACCTTC.

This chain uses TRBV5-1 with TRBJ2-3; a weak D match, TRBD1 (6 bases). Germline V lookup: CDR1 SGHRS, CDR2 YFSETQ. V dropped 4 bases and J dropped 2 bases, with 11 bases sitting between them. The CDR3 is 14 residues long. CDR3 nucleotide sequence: TGCGCCAGCAGCCCAGGGGACCACACAGATACGCAGTATTTT. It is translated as CASSPGDHTDTQYF.

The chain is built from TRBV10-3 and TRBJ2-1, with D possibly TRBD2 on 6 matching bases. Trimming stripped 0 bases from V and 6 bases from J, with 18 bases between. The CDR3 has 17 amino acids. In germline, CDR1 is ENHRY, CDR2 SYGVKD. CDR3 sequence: CAISESPLEGSLNEQFF. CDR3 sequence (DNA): TGTGCCATCAGTGAGTCACCTTTGGAGGGGAGCCTCAATGAGCAGTTCTTC.

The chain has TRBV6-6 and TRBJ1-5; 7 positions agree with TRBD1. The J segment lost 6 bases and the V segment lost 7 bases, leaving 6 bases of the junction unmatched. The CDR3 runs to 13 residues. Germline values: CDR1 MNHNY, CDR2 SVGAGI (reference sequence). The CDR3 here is CASNEGQVQPQHF. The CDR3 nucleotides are TGTGCCAGCAACGAAGGACAGGTTCAGCCCCAGCATTTT.

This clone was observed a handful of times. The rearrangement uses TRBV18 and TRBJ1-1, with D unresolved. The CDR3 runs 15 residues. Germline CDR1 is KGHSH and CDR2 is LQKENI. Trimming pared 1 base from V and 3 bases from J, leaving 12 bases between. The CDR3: CASSPQGFVDTEAFF. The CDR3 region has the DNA TGTGCCAGCTCACCACAGGGATTTGTGGACACTGAAGCTTTCTTT.

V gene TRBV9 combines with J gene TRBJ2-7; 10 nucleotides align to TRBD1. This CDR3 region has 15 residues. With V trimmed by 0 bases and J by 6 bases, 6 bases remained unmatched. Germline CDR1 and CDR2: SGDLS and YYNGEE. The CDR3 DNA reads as TGTGCCAGCAGCGTAGACGGGACAGGGGCCCGCGAGCAGTACTTC. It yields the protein CASSVDGTGAREQYF.

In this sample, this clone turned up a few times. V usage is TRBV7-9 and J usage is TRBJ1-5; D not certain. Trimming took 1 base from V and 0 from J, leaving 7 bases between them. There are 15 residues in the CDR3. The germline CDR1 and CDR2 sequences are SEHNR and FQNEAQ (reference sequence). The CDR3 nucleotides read TGTGCCAGCAGCTTAGATGGTTCTAGCAATCAGCCCCAGCATTTT. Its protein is CASSLDGSSNQPQHF.

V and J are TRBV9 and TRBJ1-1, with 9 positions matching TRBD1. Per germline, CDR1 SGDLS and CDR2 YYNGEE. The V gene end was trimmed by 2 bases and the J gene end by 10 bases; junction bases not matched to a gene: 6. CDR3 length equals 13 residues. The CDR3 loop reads CASSVGDRVGAFF. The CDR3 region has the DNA TGTGCCAGCAGCGTGGGGGACAGGGTGGGAGCTTTCTTT. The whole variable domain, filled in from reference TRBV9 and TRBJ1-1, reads DSGVTQTPKHLITATGQRVTLRCSPRSGDLSVYWYQQSLDQGLQFLIQYYNGEERAKGNILERFSAQQFPDLHSELNLSSLELGDSALYFCASSVGDRVGAFFGQGTRLTVV.

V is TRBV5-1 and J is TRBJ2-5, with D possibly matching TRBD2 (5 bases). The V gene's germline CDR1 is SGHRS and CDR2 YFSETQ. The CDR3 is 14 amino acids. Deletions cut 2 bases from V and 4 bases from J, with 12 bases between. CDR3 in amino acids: CASSFGRGIETQYF. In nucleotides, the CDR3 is TGCGCCAGCAGCTTTGGGCGAGGGATAGAGACCCAGTACTTC.

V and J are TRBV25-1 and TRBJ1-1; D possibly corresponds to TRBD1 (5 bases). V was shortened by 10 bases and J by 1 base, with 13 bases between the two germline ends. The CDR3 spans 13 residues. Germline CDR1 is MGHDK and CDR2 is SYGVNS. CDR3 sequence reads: CATQGRTNTEAFF. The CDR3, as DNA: TGTGCCACTCAGGGACGGACGAACACTGAAGCTTTCTTT.

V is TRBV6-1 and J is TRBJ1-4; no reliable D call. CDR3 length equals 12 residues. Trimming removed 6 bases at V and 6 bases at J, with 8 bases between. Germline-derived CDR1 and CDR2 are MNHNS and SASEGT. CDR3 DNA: TGTGCCAGCAGGGCAGGTGATGAAAAACTGTTTTTT. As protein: CASRAGDEKLFF.

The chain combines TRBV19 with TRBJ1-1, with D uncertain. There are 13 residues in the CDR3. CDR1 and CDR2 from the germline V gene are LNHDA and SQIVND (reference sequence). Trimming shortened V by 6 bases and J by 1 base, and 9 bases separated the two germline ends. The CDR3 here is CASSPPPNTEAFF. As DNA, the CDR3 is TGTGCCAGTAGCCCCCCTCCGAACACTGAAGCTTTCTTT.

For the CDR3, the DNA is TGTGCCAGCCTCACCCCCCCAGCAAACTATGGCTACACCTTC. It specifies CASLTPPANYGYTF. The chain is built from TRBV6-1 and TRBJ1-2; D not resolved. The V end lost 8 bases, the J end lost 2 bases, and 15 bases lay between the germline ends. The CDR3 totals 14 residues. Germline V lookup: CDR1 MNHNS, CDR2 SASEGT.

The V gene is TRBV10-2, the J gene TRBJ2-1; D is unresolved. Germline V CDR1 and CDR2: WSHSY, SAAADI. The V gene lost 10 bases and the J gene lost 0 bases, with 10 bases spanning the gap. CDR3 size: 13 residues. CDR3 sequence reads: CATTPSSYNEQFF. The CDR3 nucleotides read TGCGCCACCACCCCAAGCTCCTACAATGAGCAGTTCTTC.

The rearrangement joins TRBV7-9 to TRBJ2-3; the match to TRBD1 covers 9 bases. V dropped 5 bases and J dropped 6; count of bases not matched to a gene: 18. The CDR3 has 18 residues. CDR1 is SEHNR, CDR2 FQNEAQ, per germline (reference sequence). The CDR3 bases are TGTGCCAGCAGCCAACTCCTCGGACAGGGGATATCCTCTGATACGCAGTATTTT. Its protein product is CASSQLLGQGISSDTQYF.

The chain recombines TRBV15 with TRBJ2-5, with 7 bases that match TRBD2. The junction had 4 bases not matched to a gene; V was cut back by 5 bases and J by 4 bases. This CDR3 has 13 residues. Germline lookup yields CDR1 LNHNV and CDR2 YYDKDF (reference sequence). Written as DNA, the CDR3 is TGTGCCACCAGCCTGGGACTAAGAGAGACCCAGTACTTC. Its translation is CATSLGLRETQYF.